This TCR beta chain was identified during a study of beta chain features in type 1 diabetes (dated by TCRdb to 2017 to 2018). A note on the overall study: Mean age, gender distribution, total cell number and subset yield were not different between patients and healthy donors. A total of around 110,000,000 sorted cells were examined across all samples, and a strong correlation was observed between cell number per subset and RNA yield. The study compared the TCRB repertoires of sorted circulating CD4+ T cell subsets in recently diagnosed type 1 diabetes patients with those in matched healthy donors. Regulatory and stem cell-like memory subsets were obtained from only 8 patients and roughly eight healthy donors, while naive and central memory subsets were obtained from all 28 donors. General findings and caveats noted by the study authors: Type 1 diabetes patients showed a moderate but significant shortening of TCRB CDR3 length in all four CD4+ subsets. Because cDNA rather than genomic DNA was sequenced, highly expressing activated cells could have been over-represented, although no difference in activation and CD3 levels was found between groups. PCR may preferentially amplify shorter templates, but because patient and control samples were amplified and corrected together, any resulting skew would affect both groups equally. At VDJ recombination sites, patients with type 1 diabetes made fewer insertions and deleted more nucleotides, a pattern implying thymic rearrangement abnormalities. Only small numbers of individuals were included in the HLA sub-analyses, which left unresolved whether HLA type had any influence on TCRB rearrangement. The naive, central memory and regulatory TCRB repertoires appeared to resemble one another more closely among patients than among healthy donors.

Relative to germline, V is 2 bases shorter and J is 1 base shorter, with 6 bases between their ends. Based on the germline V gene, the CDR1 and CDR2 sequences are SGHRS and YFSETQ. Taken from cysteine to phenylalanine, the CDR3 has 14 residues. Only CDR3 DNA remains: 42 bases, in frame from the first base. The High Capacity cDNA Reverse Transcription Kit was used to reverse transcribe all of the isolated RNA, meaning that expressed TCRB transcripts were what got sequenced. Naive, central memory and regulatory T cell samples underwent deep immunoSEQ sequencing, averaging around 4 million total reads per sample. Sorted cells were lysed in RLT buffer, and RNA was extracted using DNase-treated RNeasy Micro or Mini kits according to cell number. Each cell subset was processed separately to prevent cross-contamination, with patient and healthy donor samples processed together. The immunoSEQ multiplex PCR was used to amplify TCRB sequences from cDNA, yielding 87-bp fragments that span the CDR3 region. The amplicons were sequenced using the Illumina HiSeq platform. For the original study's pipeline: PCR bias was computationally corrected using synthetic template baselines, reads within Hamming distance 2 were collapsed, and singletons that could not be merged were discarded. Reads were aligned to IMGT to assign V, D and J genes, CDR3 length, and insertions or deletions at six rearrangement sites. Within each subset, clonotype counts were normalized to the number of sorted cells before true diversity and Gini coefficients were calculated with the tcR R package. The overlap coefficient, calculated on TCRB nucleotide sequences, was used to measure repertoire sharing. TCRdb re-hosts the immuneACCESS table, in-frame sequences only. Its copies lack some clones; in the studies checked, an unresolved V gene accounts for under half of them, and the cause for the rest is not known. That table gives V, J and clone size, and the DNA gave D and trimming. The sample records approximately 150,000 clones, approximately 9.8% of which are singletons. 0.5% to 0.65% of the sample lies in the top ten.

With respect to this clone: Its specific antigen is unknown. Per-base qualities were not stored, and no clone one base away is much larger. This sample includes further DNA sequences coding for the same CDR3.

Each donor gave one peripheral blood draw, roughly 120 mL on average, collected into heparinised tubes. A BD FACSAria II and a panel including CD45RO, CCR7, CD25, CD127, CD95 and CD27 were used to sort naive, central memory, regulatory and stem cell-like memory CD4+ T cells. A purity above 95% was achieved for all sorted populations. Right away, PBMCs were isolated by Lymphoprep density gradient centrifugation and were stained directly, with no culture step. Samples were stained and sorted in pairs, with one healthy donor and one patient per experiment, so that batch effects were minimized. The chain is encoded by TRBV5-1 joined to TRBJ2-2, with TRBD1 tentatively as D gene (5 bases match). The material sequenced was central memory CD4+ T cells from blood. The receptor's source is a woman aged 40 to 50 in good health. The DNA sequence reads TGCGCCAGCAGCTTAACAGGGAACACCGGGGAGCTGTTTTTT. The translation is CASSLTGNTGELFF.